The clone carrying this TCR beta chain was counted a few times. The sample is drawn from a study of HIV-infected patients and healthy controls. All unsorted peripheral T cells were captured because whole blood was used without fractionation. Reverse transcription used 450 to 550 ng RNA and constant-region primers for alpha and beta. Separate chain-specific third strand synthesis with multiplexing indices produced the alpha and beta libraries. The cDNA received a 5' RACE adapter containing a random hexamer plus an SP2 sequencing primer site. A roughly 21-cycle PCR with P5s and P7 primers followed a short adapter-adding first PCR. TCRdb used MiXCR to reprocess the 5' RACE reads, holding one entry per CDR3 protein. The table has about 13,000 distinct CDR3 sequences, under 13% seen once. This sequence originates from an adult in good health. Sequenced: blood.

The CDR3 DNA sequence: TGTGCCAGCAGCCAAGGGACTAGCGGGACGTCCTACGAGCAGTACTTC. Translating it yields CASSQGTSGTSYEQYF. The V call is TRBV2, the J call TRBJ2-7; 13 nucleotides match TRBD2. The CDR3 loop spans 16 amino acids. Germline assignment: CDR1 SNHLY and CDR2 FYNNEI. The ends lost 6 bases at V and 1 base at J; junction bases unmatched: 6.